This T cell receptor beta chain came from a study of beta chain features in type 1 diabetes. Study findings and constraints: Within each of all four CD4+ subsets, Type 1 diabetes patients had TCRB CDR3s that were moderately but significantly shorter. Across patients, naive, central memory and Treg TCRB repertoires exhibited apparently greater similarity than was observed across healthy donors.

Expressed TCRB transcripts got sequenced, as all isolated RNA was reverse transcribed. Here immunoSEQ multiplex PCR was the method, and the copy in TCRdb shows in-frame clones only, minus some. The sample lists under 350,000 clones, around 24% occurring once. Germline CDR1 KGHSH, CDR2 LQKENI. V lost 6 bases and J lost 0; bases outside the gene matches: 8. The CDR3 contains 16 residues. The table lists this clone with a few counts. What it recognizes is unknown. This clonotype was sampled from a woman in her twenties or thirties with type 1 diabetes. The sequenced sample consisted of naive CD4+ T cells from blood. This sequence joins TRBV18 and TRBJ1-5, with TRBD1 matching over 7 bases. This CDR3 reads CASSSTGSHSNQPQHF. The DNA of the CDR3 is TGTGCCAGCTCGTCGACAGGGAGTCATAGCAATCAGCCCCAGCATTTT.